This entry is about one TCR beta chain. The antigen it binds to is not known. No much larger clonotype is one base removed from it; base qualities were not supplied. Using the deep immunoSEQ assay, multiplex PCR amplified TCR CDR3 regions from genomic DNA. Extracted genomic DNA from each cell subset was spread evenly across all wells of several immunoSEQ 96-well plates, with each plate serving as a replicate. For sorted subsets, each replicate PCR was loaded with roughly 0.2 ug genomic DNA, equivalent to 30,000 to 35,000 T cell genomes. The purified libraries were quantified using a Qubit 3.0 fluorometer, sized with a Bioanalyzer 2100, and then quantified again using the KAPA Library Quantification kit. Every immunoSEQ 96-well plate was sequenced on a separate single-read 150-cycle Illumina NextSeq 550 flow cell. On the authors' methods: Because only junctional sequences without quality scores were contained in the immunoSEQ output, filtering matching that applied to full-length reads could not be performed. To assign V/J genes and CDR3, sequences were annotated against IMGT germline references using PyIR, a Python wrapper for IgBLAST v1.9. Reads with weak V/J assignments (E-value above 1e-6), missing CDR3, stop codons, out-of-frame junctions, or ambiguous translated residues were removed. V3J clonotypes were defined by identical inferred V gene, J gene, and CDR3 amino acid sequence. The percentage overlap between two repertoires was calculated by dividing the number of shared unique clonotypes by the size of the smaller repertoire. Three approaches were used to assess repertoire richness: RTK rarefaction, the Chao1 estimator, and Recon v2.1 estimates of unobserved clonotypes. Generation probabilities were computed with OLGA for all TCRbeta clonotypes obtained by the gDNA method from a few donors. TCRdb took over this immuneACCESS table, retaining in-frame rearrangements with V and J assigned. Such tables are incomplete; in checked studies, under half of the missing clones stem from an unresolved V gene, and the remainder is unexplained. The V and J calls and clone size were taken over from that table, and D and trimming were inferred from the DNA. This sample lists some 2.3 million clones; over 90% were detected once. Together, the top ten hold 0.35% to 0.5% of the sample.

V loses 4 bases of germline sequence and J loses 0 bases, and the interval between the two ends is 25 bases. Inclusive of the bounding cysteine and phenylalanine, the CDR3 is 19 residues long. Just CDR3 DNA is preserved here, 57 bases in frame from base 1. The germline V gene gives CDR1 as MDHEN and CDR2 as SYDVKM. This sample was included in a study of shared clonotypes between healthy human individuals (dated by TCRdb to 2020 to 2021). Study-wide context: The cohort included a few men and two women between 18 and 49 years of age. Leukapheresis yielded between about 0.9 and 8.9 billion PBMCs per donor. Libraries were prepared and TCR repertoires were sequenced by different laboratories using diverse techniques, in order to increase sequencing depth and limit assay-specific biases. To estimate repertoire size and how much clonotype sharing occurs between individuals, the study deeply sequenced the blood TCR repertoires of roughly 5 healthy adults. Per donor, three plates each were used for CD4 naive and CD4 memory, two for CD8 naive, and one for CD8 memory. Study-wide conclusions, independent of this receptor: Sampling was restricted to blood, and TCR repertoires in tissues likely differ from the TCR repertoires found in blood. Sharing across four donors was observed for approximately 5% of naive CD4, less than 4% of naive CD8, roughly 2.3% of memory CD4, and around 0.4% of memory CD8 clonotypes. Clonotypes shared by all four sorted-subset donors showed higher generation probabilities than non-shared clonotypes. Based on pairwise subsampling, the degree of clonotype sharing among donors was expected to be affected by sequencing depth. Naive subsets generally had larger estimated clonotype richness than memory subsets. Even with the large sequencing depth, rarefaction of the sorted-subset datasets indicated that sequencing was incomplete. Because the study included a small number of donors, the genetic and exposure-history diversity represented was limited.

The donors were healthy, HIV-negative adults with no recently reported acute infections or vaccinations. Every donor was a Caucasian adult living in Nashville, Tennessee, USA. CD4+ T cells were enriched through magnetic negative selection, after which naive cells were positively selected on CD45RA and the remaining negative fraction served as the memory subset. Blood was obtained by leukapheresis, after which PBMCs were separated by Ficoll-Histopaque density gradient centrifugation and cryopreserved in liquid nitrogen vapor phase. Purity and quantity of every magnetically sorted T cell population were checked by analytical flow cytometry. Genomic DNA was isolated from each sorted fraction and quantified by UV absorbance on a Nanodrop 2000c.

The chain joins TRBV28 to TRBJ2-7; TRBD1 could be the D gene, as 6 bases match. The sequenced material came from naive CD4+ T cells from PBMCs. Reading the label with the study, this specimen's cell subset or site is: CD45RA+ positively selected. The TCR comes from a man aged 18 to 29 in good health. Some clones in this sample may be carry-over from other donors' samples. CDR3 loop: CASSSRFQRQDWPSYEQYF. The nucleotide sequence reads as follows: TGTGCCAGCAGTTCCCGCTTCCAAAGACAGGACTGGCCCTCCTACGAGCAGTACTTC.